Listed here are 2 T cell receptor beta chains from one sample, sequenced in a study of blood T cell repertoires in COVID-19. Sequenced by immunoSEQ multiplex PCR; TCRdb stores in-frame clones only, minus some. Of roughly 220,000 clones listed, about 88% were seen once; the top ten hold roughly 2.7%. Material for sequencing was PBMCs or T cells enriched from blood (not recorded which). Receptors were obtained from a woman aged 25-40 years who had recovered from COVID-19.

The CDR3 DNA reads as TGCGCCAGCAGCTTAATACCCAGGGGGCTGACTAATGAAAAACTGTTTTTT. It specifies CASSLIPRGLTNEKLFF. The V gene is TRBV5-1, the J gene TRBJ1-4, with TRBD1 matching over 8 bases. The CDR3 runs to 17 residues. J lost 2 bases, V lost 2 bases, and 8 bases had no gene match. The germline CDR1 and CDR2 sequences are SGHRS and YFSETQ.

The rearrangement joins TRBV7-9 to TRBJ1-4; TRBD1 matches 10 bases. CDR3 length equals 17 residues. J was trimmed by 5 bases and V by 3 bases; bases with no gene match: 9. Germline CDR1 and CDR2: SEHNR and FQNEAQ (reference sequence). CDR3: CASSLVLGGQGNEKLFF. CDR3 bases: TGTGCCAGCAGCTTGGTTTTGGGGGGACAGGGGAATGAAAAACTGTTTTTT.